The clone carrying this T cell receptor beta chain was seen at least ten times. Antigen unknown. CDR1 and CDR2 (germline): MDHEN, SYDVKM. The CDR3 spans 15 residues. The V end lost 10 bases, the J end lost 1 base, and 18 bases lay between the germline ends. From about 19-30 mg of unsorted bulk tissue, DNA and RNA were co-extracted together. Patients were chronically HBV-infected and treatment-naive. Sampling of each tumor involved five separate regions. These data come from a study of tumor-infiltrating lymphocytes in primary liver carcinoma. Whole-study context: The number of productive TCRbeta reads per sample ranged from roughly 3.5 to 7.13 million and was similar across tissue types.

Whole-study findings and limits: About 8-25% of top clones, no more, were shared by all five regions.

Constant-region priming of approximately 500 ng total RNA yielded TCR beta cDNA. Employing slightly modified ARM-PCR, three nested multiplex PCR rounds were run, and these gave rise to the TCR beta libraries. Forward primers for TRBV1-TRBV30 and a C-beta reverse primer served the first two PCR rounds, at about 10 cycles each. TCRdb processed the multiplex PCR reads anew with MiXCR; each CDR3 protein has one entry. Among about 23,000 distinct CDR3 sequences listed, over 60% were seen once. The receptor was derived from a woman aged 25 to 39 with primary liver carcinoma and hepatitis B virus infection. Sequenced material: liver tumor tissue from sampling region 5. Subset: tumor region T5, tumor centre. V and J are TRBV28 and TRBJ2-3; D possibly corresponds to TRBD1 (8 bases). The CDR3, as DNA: TGTGCCACCCAAGACAGGGGAGGGGGCACAGATACGCAGTATTTT. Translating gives CATQDRGGGTDTQYF.